This T cell receptor beta chain stems from a study of blood T cell repertoires in COVID-19. The CDR3 length is 15 residues. The germline gives CDR1 SGDLS, CDR2 YYNGEE. V lost 9 bases and J lost 3; bases outside the gene matches: 8. The protocol was immunoSEQ multiplex PCR, while the TCRdb copy is restricted to in-frame clones and leaves out a portion. The sample has tens of thousands of clones; roughly 90% are singletons. Sequencing input: peripheral blood. The V gene is TRBV9, the J gene TRBJ2-2; 10 bases map to TRBD2. The sequence was collected from a man aged 60 to 75 with active or convalescent COVID-19. CDR3 in amino acids: CATSPGTSDTGELFF. CDR3 nucleotides: TGTGCCACCTCCCCGGGGACTAGCGACACCGGGGAGCTGTTTTTT.